These 5 T cell receptor beta chains were sequenced from one sample in a study of cytotoxic CD8 clonotypes in ibrutinib-treated CLL. Generated by immunoSEQ multiplex PCR, the TCRdb table keeps only in-frame clones and is missing some. The sample lists about 50,000 clones; roughly three fifths were seen once. The starting material was PBMCs, obtained after 24 months of ibrutinib treatment. These receptors were collected from a human donor with chronic lymphocytic leukemia.

Concerning this clone itself: Compared with germline, one end of the junction differs, possibly owing to a read error. The sample carries other DNA sequences with the same CDR3. V and J are TRBV11-2 and TRBJ2-7, with D perhaps TRBD1 (5 bases). This CDR3 comprises 12 residues. CDR1 and CDR2 from the germline V gene are SGHAT and FQNNGV. This CDR3 is CASSSTGYEQYF. CDR3 bases: TGTGCCAGTAGCTCCACAGGCTACGAGCAGTACTTC.

This chain joins TRBV13 and TRBJ2-7; D is ambiguous. Germline-derived CDR1 and CDR2 are PRHDT and FYEKMQ (reference sequence). Trimming stripped 0 bases from V and 2 bases from J, with 14 bases between. The CDR3 has 16 residues. CDR3 sequence: CASSLGARQVAYEQYF. The CDR3 DNA follows: TGTGCCAGCAGCTTAGGGGCCCGTCAGGTTGCCTACGAGCAGTACTTC.

This rearrangement joins TRBV6-6 to TRBJ1-1; 7 bases line up with TRBD1. Unmatched junction bases numbered 8, after V lost 2 bases and J lost 11 bases. There are 13 residues in the CDR3. Looked up from germline, CDR1 is MNHNY and CDR2 is SVGAGI (reference sequence). CDR3 residues: CASSYPDRVRAFF. CDR3 coding DNA: TGTGCCAGCAGTTACCCCGACAGGGTTAGGGCTTTCTTT.

V and J are TRBV2 and TRBJ2-7; the match to TRBD2 covers 14 bases. V lost 6 bases to trimming and J lost 3 bases; unmatched junction nucleotides: 4. The germline CDR1 and CDR2 sequences are SNHLY and FYNNEI. The CDR3 is 15 residues long. The DNA of the CDR3 is TGTGCCAGCAGGCCCGGACTAGCGGGGGGCTACGAGCAGTACTTC. Encoded protein: CASRPGLAGGYEQYF.

The chain combines TRBV2 with TRBJ1-6, with D tentatively TRBD1 (5 bases). Germline-derived CDR1 and CDR2 are SNHLY and FYNNEI. This CDR3 is 14 amino acids long. Trimming removed 6 bases at V and 4 bases at J, with 10 bases between. The CDR3 reads CASSPGGYNSPLHF. The CDR3 DNA is TGTGCCAGCAGCCCGGGGGGGTATAATTCACCCCTCCACTTT.